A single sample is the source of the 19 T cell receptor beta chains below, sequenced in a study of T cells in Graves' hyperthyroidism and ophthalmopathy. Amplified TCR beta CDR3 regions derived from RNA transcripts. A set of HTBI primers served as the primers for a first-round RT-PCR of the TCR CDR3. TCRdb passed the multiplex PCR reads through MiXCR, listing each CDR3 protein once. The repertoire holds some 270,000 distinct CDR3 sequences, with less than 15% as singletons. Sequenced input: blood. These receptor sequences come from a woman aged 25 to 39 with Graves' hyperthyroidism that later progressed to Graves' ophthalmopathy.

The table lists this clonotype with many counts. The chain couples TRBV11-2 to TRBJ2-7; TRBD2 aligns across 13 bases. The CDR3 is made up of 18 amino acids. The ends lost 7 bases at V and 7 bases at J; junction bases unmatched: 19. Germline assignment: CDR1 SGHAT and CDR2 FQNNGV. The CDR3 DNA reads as TGTGCCAGCACCCTGGGACAGGGCGGACTAGCGGGAGTTCAAGAGCAGTACTTC. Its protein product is CASTLGQGGLAGVQEQYF.

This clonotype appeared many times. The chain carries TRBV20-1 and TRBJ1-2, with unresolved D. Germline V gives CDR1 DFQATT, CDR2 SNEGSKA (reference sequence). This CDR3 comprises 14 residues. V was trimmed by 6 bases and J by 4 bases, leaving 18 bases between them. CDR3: CSASHSSLGYGYTF. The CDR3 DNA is TGCAGTGCCAGTCATTCGTCGCTGGGCTATGGCTACACCTTC.

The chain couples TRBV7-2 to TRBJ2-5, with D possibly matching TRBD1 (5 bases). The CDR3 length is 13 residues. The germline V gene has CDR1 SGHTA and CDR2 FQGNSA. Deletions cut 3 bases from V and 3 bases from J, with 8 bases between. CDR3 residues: CASSFQGKETQYF. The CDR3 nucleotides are TGTGCCAGCAGCTTCCAGGGAAAAGAGACCCAGTACTTC.

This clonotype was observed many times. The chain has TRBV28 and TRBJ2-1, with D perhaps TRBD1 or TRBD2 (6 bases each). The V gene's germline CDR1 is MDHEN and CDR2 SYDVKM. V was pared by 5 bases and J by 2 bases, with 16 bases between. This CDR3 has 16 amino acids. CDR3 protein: CASSPSQGGAYNEQFF. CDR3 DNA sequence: TGTGCCAGCAGTCCCTCACAGGGCGGGGCCTACAATGAGCAGTTCTTC.

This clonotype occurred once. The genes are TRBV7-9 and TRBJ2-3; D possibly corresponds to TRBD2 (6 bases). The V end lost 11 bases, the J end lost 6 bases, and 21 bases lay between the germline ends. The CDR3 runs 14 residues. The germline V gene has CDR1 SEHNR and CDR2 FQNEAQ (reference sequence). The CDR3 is CAGGLRDPGDTQYF. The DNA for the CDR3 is TGTGCCGGGGGACTGAGAGATCCCGGTGATACGCAGTATTTT.

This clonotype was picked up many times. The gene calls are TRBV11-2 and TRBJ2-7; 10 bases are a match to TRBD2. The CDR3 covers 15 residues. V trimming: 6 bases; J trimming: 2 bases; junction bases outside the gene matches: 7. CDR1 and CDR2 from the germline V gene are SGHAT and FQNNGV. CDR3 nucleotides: TGTGCCAGCAGTTCGACTAGCGGGCGTACCTACGAGCAGTACTTC. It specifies CASSSTSGRTYEQYF.

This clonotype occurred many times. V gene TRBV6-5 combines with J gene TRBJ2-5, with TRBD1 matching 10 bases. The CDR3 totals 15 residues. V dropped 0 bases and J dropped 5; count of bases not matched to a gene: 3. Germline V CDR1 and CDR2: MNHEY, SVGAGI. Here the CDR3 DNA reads TGTGCCAGCAGTTACTCGGGACAGGGGATGGAGACCCAGTACTTC. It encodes CASSYSGQGMETQYF.

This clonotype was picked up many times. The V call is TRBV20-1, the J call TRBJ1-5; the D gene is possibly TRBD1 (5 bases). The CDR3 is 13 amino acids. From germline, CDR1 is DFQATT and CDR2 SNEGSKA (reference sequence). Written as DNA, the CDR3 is TGCGGTAAGTCCGGGACGGGACATCAGCCCCAGCATTTT. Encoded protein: CGKSGTGHQPQHF.

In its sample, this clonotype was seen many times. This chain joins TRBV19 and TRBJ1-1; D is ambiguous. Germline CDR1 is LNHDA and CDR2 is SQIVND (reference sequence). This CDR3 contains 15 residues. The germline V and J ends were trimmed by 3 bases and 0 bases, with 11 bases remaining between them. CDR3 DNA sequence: TGTGCCAGTAGTATCGGGTTAGAGGTGAACACTGAAGCTTTCTTT. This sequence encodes CASSIGLEVNTEAFF.

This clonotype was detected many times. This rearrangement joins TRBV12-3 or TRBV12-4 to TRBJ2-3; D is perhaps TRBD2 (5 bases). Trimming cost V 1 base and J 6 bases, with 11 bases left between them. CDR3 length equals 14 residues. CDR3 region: CASSLGRPWDTQYF. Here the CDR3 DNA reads TGTGCCAGCAGTTTAGGGAGGCCCTGGGATACGCAGTATTTT.

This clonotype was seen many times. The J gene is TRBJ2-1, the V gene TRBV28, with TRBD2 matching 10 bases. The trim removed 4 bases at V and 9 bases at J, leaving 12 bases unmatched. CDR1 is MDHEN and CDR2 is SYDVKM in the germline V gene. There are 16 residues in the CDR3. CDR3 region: CASSSTELAGRSEQFF. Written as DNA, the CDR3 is TGTGCCAGCAGTTCCACCGAACTAGCGGGACGAAGTGAGCAGTTCTTC. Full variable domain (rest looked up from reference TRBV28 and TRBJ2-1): DVKVTQSSRYLVKRTGEKVFLECVQDMDHENMFWYRQDPGLGLRLIYFSYDVKMKEKGDIPEGYSVSREKKERFSLILESASTNQTSMYLCASSSTELAGRSEQFFGPGTRLTVL.

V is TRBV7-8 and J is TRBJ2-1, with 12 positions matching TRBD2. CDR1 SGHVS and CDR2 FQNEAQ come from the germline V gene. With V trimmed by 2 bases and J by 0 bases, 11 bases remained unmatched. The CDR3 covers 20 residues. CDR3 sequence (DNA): TGTGCCAGCAGCTTATCAGGACTAGCGGGGACGATAAGCTCCTACAATGAGCAGTTCTTC. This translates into CASSLSGLAGTISSYNEQFF.

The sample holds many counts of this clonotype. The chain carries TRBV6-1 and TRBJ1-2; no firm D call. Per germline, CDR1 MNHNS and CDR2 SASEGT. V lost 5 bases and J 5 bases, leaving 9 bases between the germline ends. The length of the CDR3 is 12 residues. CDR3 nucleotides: TGTGCCAGCAGTCTATCTGCTTATGGCTACACCTTC. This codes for CASSLSAYGYTF.

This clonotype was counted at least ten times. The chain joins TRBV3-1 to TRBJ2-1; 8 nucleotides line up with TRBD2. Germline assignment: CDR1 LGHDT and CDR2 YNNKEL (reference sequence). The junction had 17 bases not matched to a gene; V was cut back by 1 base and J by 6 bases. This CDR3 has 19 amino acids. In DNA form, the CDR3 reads TGTGCCAGCAGCCAAGTCGTATCCCTAAAGCGGGAGTGGGGCAATGAGCAGTTCTTC. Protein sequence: CASSQVVSLKREWGNEQFF.

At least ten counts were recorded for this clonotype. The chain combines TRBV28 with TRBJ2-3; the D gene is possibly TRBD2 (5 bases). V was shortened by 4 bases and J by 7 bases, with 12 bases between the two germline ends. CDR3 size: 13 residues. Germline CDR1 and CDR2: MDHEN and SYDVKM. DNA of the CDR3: TGTGCCAGCAGTTCCGGGCCGGGGAATACGCAGTATTTT. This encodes CASSSGPGNTQYF. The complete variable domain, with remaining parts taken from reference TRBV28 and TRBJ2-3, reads DVKVTQSSRYLVKRTGEKVFLECVQDMDHENMFWYRQDPGLGLRLIYFSYDVKMKEKGDIPEGYSVSREKKERFSLILESASTNQTSMYLCASSSGPGNTQYFGPGTRLTVL.

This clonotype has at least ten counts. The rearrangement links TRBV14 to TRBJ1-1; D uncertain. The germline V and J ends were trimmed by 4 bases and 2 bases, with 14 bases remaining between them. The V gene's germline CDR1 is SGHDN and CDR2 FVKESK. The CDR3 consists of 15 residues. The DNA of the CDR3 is TGTGCCAGCAGCCTGGGTGGGGAAAGAAACACTGAAGCTTTCTTT. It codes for CASSLGGERNTEAFF.

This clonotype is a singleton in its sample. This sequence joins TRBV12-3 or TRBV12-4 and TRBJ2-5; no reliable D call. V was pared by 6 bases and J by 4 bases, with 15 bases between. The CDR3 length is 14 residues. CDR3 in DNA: TGTGCCAGCAGCCCAAGTGTAGGCTCAGAGACCCAGTACTTC. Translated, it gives CASSPSVGSETQYF.

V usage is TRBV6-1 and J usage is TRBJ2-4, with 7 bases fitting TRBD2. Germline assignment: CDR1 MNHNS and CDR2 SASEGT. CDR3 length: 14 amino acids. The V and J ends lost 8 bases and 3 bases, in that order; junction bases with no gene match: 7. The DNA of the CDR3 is TGTGCCAGCGGGGGGGGGTACGGCAAAAACATTCAGTACTTC. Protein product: CASGGGYGKNIQYF.

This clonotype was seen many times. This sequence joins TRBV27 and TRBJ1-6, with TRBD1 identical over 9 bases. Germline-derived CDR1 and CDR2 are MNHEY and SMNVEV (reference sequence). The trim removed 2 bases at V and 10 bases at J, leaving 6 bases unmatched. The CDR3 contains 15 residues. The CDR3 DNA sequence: TGTGCCAGCAGTTTAACCGGGACAGGGAACTCACCCCTCCACTTT. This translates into CASSLTGTGNSPLHF.